Listed below are T cell receptor beta chains from one sample, sequenced in a study of pediatric ulcerative colitis. Produced via immunoSEQ multiplex PCR; TCRdb's table is partial and in-frame only. The table lists 60,000 or so clones, 77% of them singletons, with roughly 5.2% in the top ten. Sample: blood. These receptors came from a boy younger than 18 with moderate ulcerative colitis. CDR3s include the opening cysteine and the closing phenylalanine or tryptophan. A D gene is named only where the DNA matches it firmly. Clone size is stated in some rows and not others, as once, few, many or a class when expanded.

D gene,J gene,V gene,clone size,CDR3 DNA,CDR3 protein
NA,TRBJ1-2,TRBV29-1,NA,TGCAGCGTTGCCCCGGTGCAAGAATATGGCTACACCTTC,CSVAPVQEYGYTF
TRBD2,TRBJ2-1,TRBV6-5,NA,TGTGCCAGCAGTTCCCCTGTAGCGGGGAGGTACAATGAGCAGTTCTTC,CASSSPVAGRYNEQFF
NA,TRBJ1-2,TRBV29-1,NA,TGCAGCGTTGAGGCTGGGGCTGGGTATGGCTACACCTTC,CSVEAGAGYGYTF
TRBD1,TRBJ1-5,TRBV19,NA,TGTGCCAGTAGTCCTTTCAGGGGGCGCTTAGCCAATCAGCCCCAGCATTTT,CASSPFRGRLANQPQHF
NA,TRBJ2-7,TRBV27,NA,TGTGCCAGCAGAGCCTTTTCCCGGGGGATCTCCTACGAGCAGTACTTC,CASRAFSRGISYEQYF
NA,TRBJ1-6,TRBV4-1,NA,TGCGCCAGCAGCCAAGACAGGGGCTATTCACCCCTCCACTTT,CASSQDRGYSPLHF
NA,TRBJ1-5,TRBV4-1,NA,TGCGCCAGCAGCCCCGCGATGGATCAGCCCCAGCATTTT,CASSPAMDQPQHF
TRBD1,TRBJ2-3,TRBV30,NA,TGTGCCTGGAGTCCGGGACAGGGCGGGACAGATACGCAGTATTTT,CAWSPGQGGTDTQYF
NA,TRBJ1-4,TRBV7-9,NA,TGTGCCAGCAGCCCCGTCGGCGAAAAACTGTTTTTT,CASSPVGEKLFF
NA,TRBJ2-1,TRBV2,NA,TGTGCCAGCAGCTCACACTATAGCGATAGCTCCTACAATGAGCAGTTCTTC,CASSSHYSDSSYNEQFF
TRBD1,TRBJ2-1,TRBV18,NA,TGTGCCAGCTCACCGAGACAGGGGGCGTTGAATGAGCAGTTCTTC,CASSPRQGALNEQFF
NA,TRBJ1-4,TRBV10-1,NA,TGCGCCAGCAAACAGGCAACTAATGAAAAACTGTTTTTT,CASKQATNEKLFF
TRBD1,TRBJ1-2,TRBV5-1,NA,TGCGCCAGCAGCGCGGGACAGGGGGCTTTCTATGGCTACACCTTC,CASSAGQGAFYGYTF
NA,TRBJ1-5,TRBV4-1,NA,TGCGCCAGCAGCCAACCGCCGGACACCGGGCAGGTGCAGCCCCAGCATTTT,CASSQPPDTGQVQPQHF
TRBD2,TRBJ2-1,TRBV5-5,NA,TGTGCCAGCAGGACGGATAGCGGGAAGTACAATGAGCAGTTCTTC,CASRTDSGKYNEQFF
TRBD1,TRBJ1-3,TRBV30,NA,TGTGCCTGGGACTCGACAGGGTGGCCTGGAAACACCATATATTTT,CAWDSTGWPGNTIYF
TRBD1,TRBJ2-2,TRBV11-2,NA,TGTGCCAGCAGCACTGGACAGGAAGGCACCGGGGAGCTGTTTTTT,CASSTGQEGTGELFF
NA,TRBJ1-2,TRBV5-5,NA,TGTGCCAGCAGCTTGCTCCTCTATGGCTACACCTTC,CASSLLLYGYTF
TRBD1,TRBJ1-1,TRBV4-3,once,TGCGCCAGCAGCCTAAAGGGGCCCCACAGGGGCAAAAACACTGAAGCTTTCTTT,CASSLKGPHRGKNTEAFF
NA,TRBJ1-2,TRBV7-9,once,TGTGCCAGCAGCTTAGTGTGGTCAGGGAATGGCTACACCTTC,CASSLVWSGNGYTF
TRBD2,TRBJ2-3,TRBV27,NA,TGTGCCAGCAGTTCACTAGCGGGTCGCACAGATACGCAGTATTTT,CASSSLAGRTDTQYF
TRBD2,TRBJ2-7,TRBV6-1,NA,TGTGCCAGCAGTGCATTCGGGGGGGGGTACGAGCAGTACTTC,CASSAFGGGYEQYF
TRBD1,TRBJ1-1,TRBV28,NA,TGTGCCAGCAGTTTGAGTGGGGTGGGACAGATGAACACTGAAGCTTTCTTT,CASSLSGVGQMNTEAFF
NA,TRBJ2-1,TRBV5-1,NA,TGCGCCAGCAGCTTGGCAGGACAGGGAGGGTACAATGAGCAGTTCTTC,CASSLAGQGGYNEQFF
NA,TRBJ2-7,TRBV9,NA,TGTGCCAGCAGCGTAGAGATAGATAATAACGAGCAGTACTTC,CASSVEIDNNEQYF
NA,TRBJ2-5,TRBV12-2,NA,TGTGCAAGTCGCTTCCGAATTGACAGGGAGAATTGTGAGACCCAGTACTTC,CASRFRIDRENCETQYF
NA,TRBJ1-5,TRBV6-1,NA,TGTGCCAGCAGTGAACTGCAGTCCTATAGCAATCAGCCCCAGCATTTT,CASSELQSYSNQPQHF
NA,TRBJ2-4,TRBV5-1,NA,TGCGCCAGCAGCCGCGGGACAGACCTAGCCAAAAACATTCAGTACTTC,CASSRGTDLAKNIQYF
NA,TRBJ1-1,TRBV19,few,TGTGCCAGTAGTATAGAACCCCCTGAAGCTTTCTTT,CASSIEPPEAFF
NA,TRBJ2-1,TRBV5-4,NA,TGTGCCAGCAGCTTGGGGGGGCCCCACAATGAGCAGTTCTTC,CASSLGGPHNEQFF
NA,TRBJ2-4,TRBV7-7,NA,TGTGCCAGCAGCTTAGAGGGACCGAGAGCCAAAAACATTCAGTACTTC,CASSLEGPRAKNIQYF
NA,TRBJ1-5,TRBV5-1,NA,TGCGCCAGCAGCTTGTACGCTAGTGACAATCAGCCCCAGCATTTT,CASSLYASDNQPQHF
NA,TRBJ1-2,TRBV19,few,TGTGCCAGTAGTACACCACAGGTGACCGGCTATGGCTACACCTTC,CASSTPQVTGYGYTF
NA,TRBJ2-7,TRBV5-1,NA,TGCGCCAGCAGCTTGGTTGGGGGTGGCAACGAGCAGTACTTC,CASSLVGGGNEQYF
TRBD2,TRBJ2-1,TRBV5-5,NA,TGTGCCAGCAGCAAGACTAGCGGGACTATAAACAATGAGCAGTTCTTC,CASSKTSGTINNEQFF
NA,TRBJ1-3,TRBV30,few,TGTGCCTGGAGTCGTCAGGCCACTCCGGGAAACACCATATATTTT,CAWSRQATPGNTIYF
TRBD2,TRBJ2-3,TRBV14,NA,TGTGCCAGCAGCCACGCGGGGGGCACAGATACGCAGTATTTT,CASSHAGGTDTQYF
TRBD1,TRBJ1-1,TRBV30,NA,TGTGCCTGGAAGACAGGGGCTCTGAACACTGAAGCTTTCTTT,CAWKTGALNTEAFF
TRBD1,TRBJ1-2,TRBV5-4,NA,TGTGCCAGCAGCTTGGAGAGGGGGCGTACTCATGGCTACACCTTC,CASSLERGRTHGYTF
NA,TRBJ2-7,TRBV4-2,NA,TGTGCCAGCAGACCGTTTGAGGAGGTTGATTACGAGCAGTACTTC,CASRPFEEVDYEQYF
NA,TRBJ1-3,TRBV27,NA,TGTGCCAGCAGTGGCATAGTGGGAGCTGGAGGAAACACCATATATTTT,CASSGIVGAGGNTIYF
NA,TRBJ2-7,TRBV7-3,NA,TGTGCCAGCAGCTTAGGATCTTTGGACTACGAGCAGTACTTC,CASSLGSLDYEQYF
NA,TRBJ2-5,TRBV7-2,NA,TGTGCCAGCAGCTTAGGGTTGCTGGGAGAGACCCAGTACTTC,CASSLGLLGETQYF
TRBD1,TRBJ1-5,TRBV27,NA,TGTGCCAGCAGGAATGGGGGACAGGGGATCAATCAGCCCCAGCATTTT,CASRNGGQGINQPQHF
NA,TRBJ1-5,TRBV19,NA,TGTGCCAGTAGTATAGACGGGGCAGGGTCCCAGCCCCAGCATTTT,CASSIDGAGSQPQHF